A selection of T cell receptor beta chains follows, all from one sample in a study of blood T cell repertoires in COVID-19. The repertoire was sequenced with immunoSEQ multiplex PCR; TCRdb's copy has only in-frame clones and lacks some. The sample carries 130,000 to 150,000 clones, roughly 80% recorded once. Specimen: peripheral blood. Every receptor here comes from a man aged 70 or older who had recovered from COVID-19. Both conserved end residues are part of each CDR3. Each record gives: V gene, clone size, D gene, J gene, CDR3 DNA, CDR3 protein. A D gene is named only where the DNA matches it firmly. Clone size is shown for a subset of rows, as once, few, many or a class of expanded clone.

V: TRBV4-1; size: .; D: .; J: TRBJ2-5; DNA: TGCGCCAGCAGCCACAGACTAGTGGAGACCCAGTACTTC; CDR3: CASSHRLVETQYF
V: TRBV30; size: once; D: TRBD1; J: TRBJ1-2; DNA: TGTGCCTGGAGTGCCGGGACAGGGACTGGCTACACCTTC; CDR3: CAWSAGTGTGYTF
V: TRBV3-1/TRBV3-2; size: .; D: TRBD1; J: TRBJ2-7; DNA: TGTGCCAGCAGCCCAGGGACAGGGGGTTATTACGAGCAGTACTTC; CDR3: CASSPGTGGYYEQYF
V: TRBV6-1; size: once; D: TRBD1; J: TRBJ1-2; DNA: TGTGCCAGCAGTGAATTAGGGACAGGGCGCCTATATGGCTACACCTTC; CDR3: CASSELGTGRLYGYTF
V: TRBV19; size: once; D: TRBD1; J: TRBJ2-7; DNA: TGTGCCAGTAGTATAGGGGGCCAGGGGGCGAAGGAGCAGTACTTC; CDR3: CASSIGGQGAKEQYF
V: TRBV4-1; size: few; D: TRBD1; J: TRBJ2-7; DNA: TGCGCCAGCAGTCGCGCCGGGACAGGGTACTACGAGCAGTACTTC; CDR3: CASSRAGTGYYEQYF
V: TRBV30; size: few; D: .; J: TRBJ1-4; DNA: TGTGCCTGGAGTAGTAAGGGGGTCGGTGGTGAAAAACTGTTTTTT; CDR3: CAWSSKGVGGEKLFF
V: TRBV4-1; size: .; D: TRBD2; J: TRBJ2-5; DNA: TGCGCCAGCAAGCCGTTGGGACTAGTCCAAGAGACCCAGTACTTC; CDR3: CASKPLGLVQETQYF
V: TRBV9; size: .; D: TRBD1; J: TRBJ1-1; DNA: TGTGCCAGCAGCGCGGGACAGGGGGTGGTGAACACTGAAGCTTTCTTT; CDR3: CASSAGQGVVNTEAFF
V: TRBV3-1/TRBV3-2; size: .; D: .; J: TRBJ2-3; DNA: TGTGCCAGCAGCCAATACGGGACAACTAGCACAGATACGCAGTATTTT; CDR3: CASSQYGTTSTDTQYF
V: TRBV7-8; size: once; D: TRBD2; J: TRBJ2-7; DNA: TGTGCCAGCAGCTCCAGGAGGCTAGCGGTGACAGCCTACGAGCAGTACTTC; CDR3: CASSSRRLAVTAYEQYF
V: TRBV30; size: .; D: .; J: TRBJ2-7; DNA: TGTGCCTGGAGTCTCGGGGAGTCCTACGAGCAGTACTTC; CDR3: CAWSLGESYEQYF
V: TRBV6-6; size: few; D: TRBD1; J: TRBJ1-1; DNA: TGTGCCAGCAGCACCCGGGACAGGGACCCTGAAGCTTTCTTT; CDR3: CASSTRDRDPEAFF
V: TRBV24-1; size: few; D: .; J: TRBJ1-6; DNA: TGTGCCACCAGTGATTTCATTCCGCCCCCGGGGTTGAGTAATTCACCCCTCCACTTT; CDR3: CATSDFIPPPGLSNSPLHF
V: TRBV7-8; size: once; D: TRBD1; J: TRBJ1-1; DNA: TGTGCCAGCAGAACCGGGACAGGGGTCACTGAAGCTTTCTTT; CDR3: CASRTGTGVTEAFF
V: TRBV27; size: .; D: .; J: TRBJ1-5; DNA: TGTGCCAGCAGGGGGCCGCGGCAGCCCCAGCATTTT; CDR3: CASRGPRQPQHF
V: TRBV19; size: .; D: .; J: TRBJ1-2; DNA: TGTGCCAGTAGTATTCAGGGGATAAACTATGGCTACACCTTC; CDR3: CASSIQGINYGYTF
V: TRBV19; size: .; D: .; J: TRBJ1-3; DNA: TGTGCCAGTACAAGCAGCAGGGGCAGAAACACCATATATTTT; CDR3: CASTSSRGRNTIYF
V: TRBV5-1; size: .; D: .; J: TRBJ2-3; DNA: TGCGCCAGCAGCTCCGGGACAAACACCGCCACAGATACGCAGTATTTT; CDR3: CASSSGTNTATDTQYF
V: TRBV7-3; size: .; D: .; J: TRBJ2-7; DNA: TGTGCCAGCAGCCGAAACAGGAGAATCCCTTTAAGCTCCTACGAGCAGTACTTC; CDR3: CASSRNRRIPLSSYEQYF
V: TRBV4-1; size: .; D: .; J: TRBJ2-1; DNA: TGCGCCAGCAGCCAAATCGGGAGAATTTACAATGAGCAGTTCTTC; CDR3: CASSQIGRIYNEQFF
V: TRBV5-1; size: .; D: TRBD2; J: TRBJ2-1; DNA: TGCGCCAGCTCCCAACCGGGACTAGCGGGAGGAGGCCTGTTCTTC; CDR3: CASSQPGLAGGGLFF
V: TRBV5-5; size: .; D: TRBD1; J: TRBJ2-7; DNA: TGTGCCAGCAGCTTGGTCGCGGGACAGGGTTCCTACGAGCAGTACTTC; CDR3: CASSLVAGQGSYEQYF
V: TRBV25-1; size: .; D: TRBD2; J: TRBJ2-3; DNA: TGTGCCAGCAGTGCCGGACTAGCGGGAGGGATAGATACGCAGTATTTT; CDR3: CASSAGLAGGIDTQYF
V: TRBV24-1; size: few; D: TRBD1; J: TRBJ2-7; DNA: TGTGCCACCAGTGCCGGGACAGGGGGGGAGTACGAGCAGTACTTC; CDR3: CATSAGTGGEYEQYF
V: TRBV27; size: .; D: .; J: TRBJ2-7; DNA: TGTGCCAGCAGTCAGCGGGCCCATACCTACGAGCAGTACTTC; CDR3: CASSQRAHTYEQYF
V: TRBV5-5; size: few; D: .; J: TRBJ2-7; DNA: TGTGCCAGCAGCTTCGGGACTAGGGGGCGGGAGCAGTACTTC; CDR3: CASSFGTRGREQYF
V: TRBV18; size: .; D: .; J: TRBJ1-1; DNA: TGTGCCAGCTCATCCTGGGGAGGGGCTGATCTGAACACTGAAGCTTTCTTT; CDR3: CASSSWGGADLNTEAFF
V: TRBV11-2; size: few; D: TRBD2; J: TRBJ2-1; DNA: TGTGCCAGCAGACCCCGGTTGGGGGGGGGAAGTAATGAGCAGTTCTTC; CDR3: CASRPRLGGGSNEQFF
V: TRBV10-1; size: .; D: .; J: TRBJ2-5; DNA: TGCGCCAGCAGTGGCGGGACGGCAGAGACCCAGTACTTC; CDR3: CASSGGTAETQYF
V: TRBV6-6; size: once; D: TRBD1; J: TRBJ1-2; DNA: TGTGCCAGCAGTTACTCACCCCAGGGGGGTCTAGGCTACACCTTC; CDR3: CASSYSPQGGLGYTF
V: TRBV11-1; size: .; D: .; J: TRBJ1-1; DNA: TGTGCCAGCAGCTCCAACAGGGAATCTGAAGCTTTCTTT; CDR3: CASSSNRESEAFF
V: TRBV7-2; size: few; D: .; J: TRBJ2-2; DNA: TGTGCCAGCAGCATAAGGACAGTCGCGAACACCGGGGAGCTGTTTTTT; CDR3: CASSIRTVANTGELFF